This T cell receptor beta chain was sequenced in a study of T cells in Graves' hyperthyroidism and ophthalmopathy. This clonotype was counted only a few times. Its antigen is still unknown. The study's findings and limits: Ophthalmopathy onset followed model prediction by a median approximately seven months. Most expanded thyroid clonotypes above 0.001 recurred in blood.

The CDR3 runs 12 residues. Trimming took 5 bases from V and 10 from J, leaving 12 bases between them. Germline CDR1 MNHNS, CDR2 SASEGT. Disease duration was under 3 months in the ophthalmopathy patients, who also had a Clinical Activity Score of at least 3 and a NOSPECS grade of at least 4. Clinical symptoms, serum thyroxine and TRAb, thyroid ultrasound and orbital computed tomography were used for the diagnoses. Amplified TCR beta CDR3 regions derived from RNA transcripts. The study used the HTBI primer set for a first-round RT-PCR of the TCR CDR3. Using its own MiXCR run on the multiplex PCR reads, TCRdb lists one record per CDR3 protein. The table lists 450,000 to 650,000 distinct CDR3 sequences, about 14% of them singletons, with approximately 6.4% in the top ten.

The sample was blood. The receptor's source is a woman between 18 and 29 years old with Graves' ophthalmopathy. J is TRBJ2-1 and V is TRBV6-1; D is possibly TRBD2 (5 bases). The CDR3 bases are TGTGCCAGCAGTTTCGATGGCGGGGAGCAGTTCTTC. As protein: CASSFDGGEQFF.